These 22 T cell receptor beta chains share one sample of origin, sequenced in a study of shared clonotypes between healthy human individuals. Sequencing was performed with immunoSEQ multiplex PCR; in TCRdb, only in-frame clones are kept and a portion is missing. This table holds about 820,000 clones, more than 85% found once. Terminally differentiated effector memory CD45RA+ cells were excluded from the naive CD8 cells, which were CD45RO-negative and positively selected for CCR7. Sequenced input: naive CD8+ T cells sorted from blood. The source of these receptors is a man aged 30 to 39 in good health.

V usage is TRBV7-7 and J usage is TRBJ2-7; a possible D gene is TRBD2 (6 bases). CDR1 is SSHAT and CDR2 is FNYEAQ in the germline V gene (reference sequence). With 4 bases removed from V and 0 bases from J, the gap between germline ends came to 10 bases. This CDR3 region has 14 residues. The CDR3 here is CASSSTSVSYEQYF. The CDR3 nucleotides are TGTGCCAGCAGCTCGACTAGTGTCTCCTACGAGCAGTACTTC.

The chain employs TRBV6-5 and TRBJ2-1; 9 bases line up with TRBD2. The V segment lost 7 bases and the J segment 4 bases; nucleotides outside the gene matches: 2. The CDR3 has 13 residues. In germline, CDR1 is MNHEY, CDR2 SVGAGI. Here the CDR3 DNA reads TGTGCCAGCACTAGCGGGAATTACAATGAGCAGTTCTTC. Protein product: CASTSGNYNEQFF.

The chain links TRBV11-3 to TRBJ2-1; 7 bases are shared with TRBD1. CDR1 SGHNT and CDR2 YENEEA come from the germline V gene. Germline trimming cut 5 bases from V and 1 base from J; bases unmatched to any gene: 5. The CDR3 is 15 residues long. CDR3 DNA sequence: TGTGCCAGCAGCCATGACAGGGCTTCCTACAATGAGCAGTTCTTC. Its translation: CASSHDRASYNEQFF. The whole variable domain, remainder taken from reference TRBV11-3 and TRBJ2-1, is EAGVVQSPRYKIIEKKQPVAFWCNPISGHNTLYWYLQNLGQGPELLIRYENEEAVDDSQLPKDRFSAERLKGVDSTLKIQPAELGDSAVYLCASSHDRASYNEQFFGPGTRLTVL.

The gene calls are TRBV15 and TRBJ2-1, with 9 bases lining up with TRBD2. V lost 1 base, J lost 2 bases, and 3 bases stayed unmatched. Germline CDR1 reads LNHNV; CDR2 reads YYDKDF (reference sequence). The length of the CDR3 is 16 residues. This chain's CDR3 is CATSRGGGRAYNEQFF. Written as DNA, the CDR3 is TGTGCCACCAGCAGAGGAGGCGGGAGGGCCTACAATGAGCAGTTCTTC.

The chain is built from TRBV28 and TRBJ2-6; TRBD1 agrees at 8 bases. The CDR3 has 19 residues. V dropped 1 base and J dropped 0; count of bases not matched to a gene: 8. CDR1 MDHEN and CDR2 SYDVKM come from the germline V gene. The CDR3, as DNA: TGTGCCAGCAGTTTATCCCGGGACAGGATTACCTCTGGGGCCAACGTCCTGACTTTC. It is translated as CASSLSRDRITSGANVLTF.

The CDR3: CASSSPYTADGNTEAFF. The CDR3 region has the DNA TGTGCCAGCAGCTCCCCTTACACCGCCGACGGTAACACTGAAGCTTTCTTT. This sequence joins TRBV11-2 and TRBJ1-1; D gene unclear. The CDR3 length is 17 residues. Germline V CDR1 and CDR2: SGHAT, FQNNGV. Trimming cost V 4 bases and J 2 bases, with 20 bases left between them. The whole variable domain, filled in from reference TRBV11-2 and TRBJ1-1, reads EAGVAQSPRYKIIEKRQSVAFWCNPISGHATLYWYQQILGQGPKLLIQFQNNGVVDDSQLPKDRFSAERLKGVDSTLKIQPAKLEDSAVYLCASSSPYTADGNTEAFFGQGTRLTVV.

CDR3 region: CASSLRVSYEQYF. As DNA, the CDR3 is TGTGCCAGCAGCTTGAGGGTATCCTACGAGCAGTACTTC. This chain connects TRBV5-5 to TRBJ2-7; D is ambiguous. V dropped 1 base and J dropped 1 base, with 6 bases sitting between them. Germline lookup yields CDR1 SGHKS and CDR2 YYEKEE (reference sequence). The CDR3 loop spans 13 amino acids.

The chain links TRBV4-1 to TRBJ1-4; tentative D call: TRBD1 (5 bases). Trimming stripped 1 base from V and 4 bases from J, with 19 bases between. Germline CDR1 is MGHRA and CDR2 is YSYEKL. The CDR3 has 18 residues. The CDR3 region is CASSQGGAIGAFNEKLFF. The CDR3 DNA is TGCGCCAGCAGCCAAGGAGGGGCAATCGGGGCCTTTAATGAAAAACTGTTTTTT.

The chain carries TRBV10-1 and TRBJ2-2, with 7 bases matching TRBD2. The ends lost 5 bases at V and 4 bases at J; junction bases unmatched: 10. The germline gives CDR1 WNHNN, CDR2 SYGVQD (reference sequence). The CDR3 runs to 16 residues. In DNA form, the CDR3 reads TGCGCCAGCAGTCGGCCTAGCGGTAGTGGCACCGGGGAGCTGTTTTTT. It encodes CASSRPSGSGTGELFF.

The chain employs TRBV4-1 and TRBJ2-5; the D is unclear. The V gene lost 2 bases and the J gene lost 5 bases, with 9 bases spanning the gap. The CDR3 is 13 amino acids. Germline V gene data show CDR1 as MGHRA and CDR2 as YSYEKL. CDR3 sequence (DNA): TGCGCCAGCAGCCAATCCTCTTACGAGACCCAGTACTTC. It specifies CASSQSSYETQYF.

The chain is built from TRBV2 and TRBJ1-5; 7 bases map to TRBD1. Germline values: CDR1 SNHLY, CDR2 FYNNEI. V was clipped by 6 bases and J by 4 bases; unmatched bases: 9. The CDR3 is 15 amino acids. CDR3 nucleotides: TGTGCCAGCAGCCCCACCGGGACAGCTAATCAGCCCCAGCATTTT. It encodes CASSPTGTANQPQHF.

V usage is TRBV19 and J usage is TRBJ1-5, with unresolved D. V lost 1 base and J 4 bases, leaving 11 bases between the germline ends. This CDR3 is 15 amino acids long. CDR1 and CDR2 (germline): LNHDA, SQIVND (reference sequence). This chain's CDR3 is CASSIGTVRNQPQHF. CDR3 nucleotide sequence: TGTGCCAGTAGTATAGGCACTGTGAGGAATCAGCCCCAGCATTTT.

This chain uses TRBV29-1 with TRBJ1-1, with D unresolved. Germline V gene lookup returns CDR1 SQVTM and CDR2 ANQGSEA. V dropped 1 base and J dropped 6 bases, with 12 bases sitting between them. The CDR3 consists of 13 residues. The CDR3 DNA reads as TGCAGCGTTGAAGGTTCCGGCCCTCCTGAAGCTTTCTTT. Translated, it gives CSVEGSGPPEAFF.

This clone occurred a few times. The chain couples TRBV7-9 to TRBJ1-1; no clear D. Trimming removed 5 bases at V and 4 bases at J, with 8 bases between. CDR1 and CDR2 from the germline V gene are SEHNR and FQNEAQ (reference sequence). This CDR3 spans 12 amino acids. The CDR3 DNA reads TGTGCCAGCAGCAGACCAAGCACTGAAGCTTTCTTT. This codes for CASSRPSTEAFF. Full variable domain (outside the CDR3, taken from reference TRBV7-9 and TRBJ1-1): DTGVSQNPRHKITKRGQNVTFRCDPISEHNRLYWYRQTLGQGPEFLTYFQNEAQLEKSRLLSDRFSAERPKGSFSTLEIQRTEQGDSAMYLCASSRPSTEAFFGQGTRLTVV.

The chain is built from TRBV7-2 and TRBJ2-3, with D tentatively TRBD1 or TRBD2 (5 bases each). V dropped 7 bases and J dropped 2 bases, with 16 bases sitting between them. The CDR3 is 15 amino acids. Germline V gives CDR1 SGHTA, CDR2 FQGNSA. The CDR3 DNA reads as TGTGCCAGCACCGAGGGAGAGGGGATCACAGATACGCAGTATTTT. This sequence encodes CASTEGEGITDTQYF. Using reference TRBV7-2 and TRBJ2-3 for the parts outside the CDR3, the full variable domain is GAGVSQSPSNKVTEKGKDVELRCDPISGHTALYWYRQSLGQGLEFLIYFQGNSAPDKSGLPSDRFSAERTGGSVSTLTIQRTQQEDSAVYLCASTEGEGITDTQYFGPGTRLTVL.

The sample holds one count of this clone. This chain uses TRBV7-6 with TRBJ2-7; 10 nucleotides match TRBD1. With 4 bases clipped from V and 6 bases from J, the junction kept 9 bases outside the gene matches. Germline V gene lookup returns CDR1 SGHVS and CDR2 FNYEAQ. The CDR3 has 15 residues. DNA of the CDR3: TGTGCCAGCAGCTCCAGGACAGGGGGGAGCGTCGAGCAGTACTTC. Translated, it gives CASSSRTGGSVEQYF.

The chain joins TRBV15 to TRBJ2-1; 10 nucleotides agree with TRBD2. Trimming removed 4 bases from V and 4 bases from J; junction bases left unmatched: 16. The CDR3 is 19 amino acids. Germline V gene sequence: CDR1 LNHNV, CDR2 YYDKDF (reference sequence). As DNA, the CDR3 is TGTGCCACCAGCACAACCCATCCTAGCGGGAGTCTCGTATACAATGAGCAGTTCTTC. This translates into CATSTTHPSGSLVYNEQFF.

The J gene is TRBJ2-3, the V gene TRBV28; 8 bases align to TRBD2. Germline V gene data show CDR1 as MDHEN and CDR2 as SYDVKM. This CDR3 region has 15 residues. V shed 5 bases, J shed 2 bases, and the junction held 6 bases outside the gene matches. CDR3 loop: CASSVERGYTDTQYF. The DNA of the CDR3 is TGTGCCAGCAGTGTCGAGCGGGGGTACACAGATACGCAGTATTTT.

V is TRBV6-6 and J is TRBJ1-4, with no clear D. The germline V gene encodes CDR1 MNHNY and CDR2 SVGAGI (reference sequence). The CDR3 consists of 15 residues. V was trimmed by 6 bases and J by 2 bases, leaving 13 bases between them. Written as DNA, the CDR3 is TGTGCCAGCAGGCCTGGACTAGAGACTAATGAAAAACTGTTTTTT. This gives the protein CASRPGLETNEKLFF.

The rearrangement uses TRBV28 and TRBJ1-5, with no clear D. Trimming cost V 2 bases and J 3 bases, with 11 bases left between them. Per the germline V gene, CDR1 is MDHEN and CDR2 is SYDVKM. CDR3 length equals 15 residues. Here the CDR3 reads CASSLGHGYNQPQHF. CDR3 DNA sequence: TGTGCCAGCAGTTTAGGGCACGGTTACAATCAGCCCCAGCATTTT.

The rearrangement links TRBV28 to TRBJ2-7; 7 bases match TRBD2. The ends lost 4 bases at V and 4 bases at J; junction bases unmatched: 4. There are 13 residues in the CDR3. Germline loops: CDR1 MDHEN, CDR2 SYDVKM. The CDR3: CASSWTRGYEQYF. The CDR3 DNA is TGTGCCAGCAGTTGGACTAGAGGTTACGAGCAGTACTTC.

The rearrangement links TRBV7-6 to TRBJ1-2, with 10 positions matching TRBD1. V trimming: 5 bases; J trimming: 6 bases; junction bases outside the gene matches: 9. Looked up from germline, CDR1 is SGHVS and CDR2 is FNYEAQ. The CDR3 extends over 15 amino acids. The chain's CDR3 is CASSPGQGGPHGYTF. The CDR3 DNA is TGTGCCAGCAGCCCTGGACAGGGGGGGCCCCATGGCTACACCTTC.